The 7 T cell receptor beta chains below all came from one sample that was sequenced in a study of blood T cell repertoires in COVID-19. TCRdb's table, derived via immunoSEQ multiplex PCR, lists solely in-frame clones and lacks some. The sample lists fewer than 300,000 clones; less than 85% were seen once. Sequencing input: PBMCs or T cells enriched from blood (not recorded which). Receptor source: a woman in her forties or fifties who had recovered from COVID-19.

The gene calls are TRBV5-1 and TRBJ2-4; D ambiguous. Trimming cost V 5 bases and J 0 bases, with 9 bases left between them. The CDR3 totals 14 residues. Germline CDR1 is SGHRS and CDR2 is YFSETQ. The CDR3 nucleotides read TGCGCCAGCAGACAAGATCTAGCCAAAAACATTCAGTACTTC. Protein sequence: CASRQDLAKNIQYF.

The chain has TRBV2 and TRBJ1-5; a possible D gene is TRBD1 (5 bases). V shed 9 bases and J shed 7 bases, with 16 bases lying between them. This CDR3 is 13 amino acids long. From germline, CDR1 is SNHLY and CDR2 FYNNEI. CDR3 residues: CASLRGGGQPQHF. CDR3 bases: TGTGCCAGTCTGCGGGGGGGAGGGCAGCCCCAGCATTTT.

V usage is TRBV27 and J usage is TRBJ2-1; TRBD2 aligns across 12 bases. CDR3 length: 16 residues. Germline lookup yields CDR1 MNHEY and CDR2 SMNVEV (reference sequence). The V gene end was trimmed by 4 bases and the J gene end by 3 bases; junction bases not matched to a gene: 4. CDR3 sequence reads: CASSSLLAGGYNEQFF. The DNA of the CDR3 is TGTGCCAGCAGTTCCTTACTAGCGGGGGGCTACAATGAGCAGTTCTTC.

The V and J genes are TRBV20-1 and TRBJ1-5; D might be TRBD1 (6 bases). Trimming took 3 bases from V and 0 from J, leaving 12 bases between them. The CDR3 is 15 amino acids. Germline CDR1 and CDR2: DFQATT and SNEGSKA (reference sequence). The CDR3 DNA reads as TGCAGTGCTAGTAGAGGGGGAAATAGCAATCAGCCCCAGCATTTT. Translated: CSASRGGNSNQPQHF.

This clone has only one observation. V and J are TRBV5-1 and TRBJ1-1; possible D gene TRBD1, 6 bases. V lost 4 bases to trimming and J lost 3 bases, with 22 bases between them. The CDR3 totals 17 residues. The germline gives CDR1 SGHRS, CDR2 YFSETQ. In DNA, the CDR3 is TGCGCCAGCAGCGAAATGTTAGGGACAACTTATTACACTGAAGCTTTCTTT. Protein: CASSEMLGTTYYTEAFF.

For the CDR3, the DNA is TGTGCCAGCAGCTTGACCCTGGGGGACAGGGGGAATTCACCCCTCCACTTT. Translating it yields CASSLTLGDRGNSPLHF. This chain connects TRBV7-6 to TRBJ1-6, with 11 bases identical to TRBD1. This CDR3 has 17 residues. The germline V gene encodes CDR1 SGHVS and CDR2 FNYEAQ. V trimming: 3 bases; J trimming: 7 bases; junction bases outside the gene matches: 8. Together with reference TRBV7-6 and TRBJ1-6, the CDR3 gives the full variable domain: GAGVSQSPRYKVTKRGQDVALRCDPISGHVSLYWYRQALGQGPEFLTYFNYEAQQDKSGLPNDRFSAERPEGSISTLTIQRTEQRDSAMYRCASSLTLGDRGNSPLHFGNGTRLTVT.

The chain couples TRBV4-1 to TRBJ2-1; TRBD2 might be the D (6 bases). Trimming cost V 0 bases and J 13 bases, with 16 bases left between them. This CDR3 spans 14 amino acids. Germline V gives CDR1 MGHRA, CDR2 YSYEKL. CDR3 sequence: CASSQEAGLNPQFF. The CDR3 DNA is TGCGCCAGCAGCCAAGAAGCTGGACTAAACCCCCAGTTCTTC.